Listed below are T cell receptor beta chains from one sample, sequenced in a study of graft-versus-host responses after intestinal transplantation. Here immunoSEQ multiplex PCR was the method, and the copy in TCRdb shows in-frame clones only, minus some. The sample gives 84,000 or so clones, around nine tenths of which show up once; about 8% is in the top ten. No cognate antigen is known for these TCRs. The sample in question was unstimulated CD8+ T cells sorted from spleen or lymph node cells, obtained before transplant. The origin of the receptors is a human donor who was the organ donor for an intestinal transplant. CDR3s include the opening cysteine and the closing phenylalanine or tryptophan. D genes are given only for firm matches. Expanded clones get a size class; other rows say once, few or many, or leave the size out.

DNA	CDR3	size	D	V	J
TGTGCCAGCAGCTTGAGTACAGGCGCTTACGAGCAGTACTTC	CASSLSTGAYEQYF	once	-	TRBV5-6	TRBJ2-7
TGTGCCAGTAGTATTTGGGGTTCCTACAATGAGCAGTTCTTC	CASSIWGSYNEQFF	once	-	TRBV19	TRBJ2-1
TGCAGCGTTGTCCAGGGACAGGGCTACACCTTC	CSVVQGQGYTF	-	TRBD1	TRBV29-1	TRBJ1-2
TGTGCCAGCAGCGGATGGAGCTCCTATAATTCACCCCTCCACTTT	CASSGWSSYNSPLHF	-	-	TRBV5-6	TRBJ1-6
TGCGCCAGCAGCCAAGTAGGGGGCGCCGTAACTGAAGCTTTCTTT	CASSQVGGAVTEAFF	-	TRBD1	TRBV4-1	TRBJ1-1
TGTGCCAGCAGTTTCGGACAGCCCGAACACTCTGGAAACACCATATATTTT	CASSFGQPEHSGNTIYF	-	-	TRBV28	TRBJ1-3
TGTGCCAGCAGTGAGGGACAGGGTTACAGTTTCTATGGCTACACCTTC	CASSEGQGYSFYGYTF	-	TRBD1	TRBV2	TRBJ1-2
TGCGCCAGCAGCGCCGAGACAGTCAACACTGAAGCTTTCTTT	CASSAETVNTEAFF	-	-	TRBV5-1	TRBJ1-1
TGTGCCAGCAGCGCACCGACAGGGGTCGACGAGCAGTACTTC	CASSAPTGVDEQYF	-	TRBD1	TRBV9	TRBJ2-7
TGTGCCAGCAGTGACCCCATCACGCTGGTATACAATGAGCAGTTCTTC	CASSDPITLVYNEQFF	-	-	TRBV2	TRBJ2-1
TGCGCCAGCAGCCTTAGCACAGATACGCAGTATTTT	CASSLSTDTQYF	-	-	TRBV5-1	TRBJ2-3
TGCAGCGTTGGGAGACAGCCAACCGTTTCTAGCACAGATACGCAGTATTTT	CSVGRQPTVSSTDTQYF	-	-	TRBV29-1	TRBJ2-3
TGTGCCAGCAGCTCAGACGGGTTAGGTGGCTACACCTTC	CASSSDGLGGYTF	-	-	TRBV7-2	TRBJ1-2
TGTGCCAGCAGCTTGGAGGACAGATCCAATCAGCCCCAGCATTTT	CASSLEDRSNQPQHF	-	-	TRBV5-5	TRBJ1-5
TGCGCCAGCAGCCACCTCTCGACAGACGACTATGGCTACACCTTC	CASSHLSTDDYGYTF	-	-	TRBV4-1	TRBJ1-2
TGTGCCAGCAGCCTTGACAGGGTCCCCACAGATACGCAGTATTTT	CASSLDRVPTDTQYF	-	TRBD1	TRBV28	TRBJ2-3
TGTGCCAGCAGTTTATCTGAGGCCTATGGCTACACCTTC	CASSLSEAYGYTF	-	-	TRBV27	TRBJ1-2
TGTGCCAGCAGCCCCCCAATCGGTGGGACTGGCTACACCTTC	CASSPPIGGTGYTF	once	-	TRBV7-2	TRBJ1-2
TGTGCCACTGGTACCGGGACAGGATATAATTCACCCCTCCACTTT	CATGTGTGYNSPLHF	-	TRBD1	TRBV28	TRBJ1-6
TGTGCCAGCGTATTCCCCCGGGGTTCCTACAATGAGCAGTTCTTC	CASVFPRGSYNEQFF	-	-	TRBV27	TRBJ2-1
TGTGCCAGTAGTATCTCCGGAACGTCAGTAGATGAAGCTTTCTTT	CASSISGTSVDEAFF	-	-	TRBV19	TRBJ1-1
TGCGCCAGCAGCTTGGAACATTGGAGGGGCTCCTATAATTCACCCCTCCACTTT	CASSLEHWRGSYNSPLHF	-	-	TRBV5-1	TRBJ1-6
TGCGCCAGCAGCGAATCGGGACAGGGGCCCTACGAGCAGTACTTC	CASSESGQGPYEQYF	-	TRBD1	TRBV4-1	TRBJ2-7
TGTGCCAGCAGCTCAGGGACAGGGGGCACTGAAGCTTTCTTT	CASSSGTGGTEAFF	-	TRBD1	TRBV11-3	TRBJ1-1
TGTGCCAGCAGTTCCCTTTCAAGGGCTTACTATGGCTACACCTTC	CASSSLSRAYYGYTF	once	-	TRBV27	TRBJ1-2
TGTGCCAGCAAAATCACAGGGACATACGAGCAGTACTTC	CASKITGTYEQYF	-	-	TRBV28	TRBJ2-7
TGCGCCAGCAGCTTGGGTAGCTCCTACAATGAGCAGTTCTTC	CASSLGSSYNEQFF	-	-	TRBV5-1	TRBJ2-1
TGTGCCAGCAGTGAACTCGGCGGGGGTTACAATGAGCAGTTCTTC	CASSELGGGYNEQFF	-	TRBD2	TRBV6-1	TRBJ2-1
TGTGCCAGCAGCTTGGGCGCAGGTTCGGGACACGAGCAGTACTTC	CASSLGAGSGHEQYF	-	-	TRBV5-4	TRBJ2-7
TGTGCCAGTAGTATAATGGAGGGCGGGGGTCAGCCCCAGCATTTT	CASSIMEGGGQPQHF	-	-	TRBV19	TRBJ1-5
TGCAGCGTTGGCGGACAGGACTACTATGGCTACACCTTC	CSVGGQDYYGYTF	-	TRBD1	TRBV29-1	TRBJ1-2
TGCGCCAGCAGCCAAGATACCGGCGGGGAGCTGTTTTTT	CASSQDTGGELFF	-	-	TRBV4-1	TRBJ2-2
TGTGCCAGCAGTGACTTACAGGGACGAAATCAGCCCCAGCATTTT	CASSDLQGRNQPQHF	-	-	TRBV16	TRBJ1-5
TGTGCCAGCAGTGAAGCGCAATCACCCCTCCACTTT	CASSEAQSPLHF	-	-	TRBV2	TRBJ1-6
TGTGCCAGCAGCTTCGCAGGAGACAGCCCTAAAGGGGGCTACACCTTC	CASSFAGDSPKGGYTF	-	-	TRBV7-9	TRBJ1-2
TGTGCCAGCAAAGGGACTACCTCCTACGAGCAGTACTTC	CASKGTTSYEQYF	-	TRBD2	TRBV6-1	TRBJ2-7
TGTGCCAGCAGTTTAGCCCCAGGGGCCGGGGAGCTGTTTTTT	CASSLAPGAGELFF	-	-	TRBV27	TRBJ2-2
TGTGCCAGCAGCTTAGGTGCGGGTGAGGGGAAGGCTACGCAGTATTTT	CASSLGAGEGKATQYF	once	-	TRBV7-9	TRBJ2-3
TGTGCCAGCAGTCCTAGTTTGAGCTCCTACAATGAGCAGTTCTTC	CASSPSLSSYNEQFF	-	-	TRBV13	TRBJ2-1
TGTGCCAGCAGTGGACAGAGCACCTCATACAATGAGCAGTTCTTC	CASSGQSTSYNEQFF	-	-	TRBV6-6	TRBJ2-1
TGTGCCAGCAGCCAAGGGACAGGGGGCGTTCAGCCCCAGCATTTT	CASSQGTGGVQPQHF	-	TRBD1	TRBV5-4	TRBJ1-5